This TCR beta chain was retrieved from a study of Graves' ophthalmopathy and Graves' hyperthyroidism. RNA transcripts served as template for amplifying TCR beta CDR3 sequences. HTBI primers served in a first-round RT-PCR, which a second-round multiplex PCR followed. TCRdb re-analysed the multiplex PCR reads in MiXCR, keeping a single row per CDR3 protein. The repertoire has 400,000 to 450,000 distinct CDR3 sequences, more than 20% of them found once; the top ten carry more than 2.5%. This clonotype has a count of ten or more. Germline assignment: CDR1 SGHNT and CDR2 YYREEE (reference sequence). This CDR3 is 13 amino acids long. V lost 3 bases and J 4 bases, leaving 10 bases between the germline ends.

The source is a woman younger than 30 with stable Graves' hyperthyroidism. The V call is TRBV5-4, the J call TRBJ1-2, with TRBD1 as a possible D gene (6 bases). Sequencing input: peripheral blood. This chain's CDR3 is CASSSQGTYGYTF. The CDR3 bases are TGTGCCAGCAGCTCGCAGGGGACCTATGGCTACACCTTC. Full variable domain (rest looked up from reference TRBV5-4 and TRBJ1-2): ETGVTQSPTHLIKTRGQQVTLRCSSQSGHNTVSWYQQALGQGPQFIFQYYREEENGRGNFPPRFSGLQFPNYSSELNVNALELDDSALYLCASSSQGTYGYTFGSGTRLTVV.